The source of this T cell receptor (beta chain) is a study of blood T cells in healthy people across ages. The extraction recovered at least 5.5 micrograms of total RNA per sample. The study, taken as a whole, reports: Estimates of diversity drawn from one million T cells were considered underestimates. The percentage of naive T cells correlated strongly with TCR beta diversity.

The junction had 2 bases not matched to a gene; V was cut back by 2 bases and J by 5 bases. CDR1 is MGHDK and CDR2 is SYGVNS in the germline V gene. The CDR3 is made up of 14 amino acids. Turning to this clonotype: Antigen specificity is unknown.

A J-beta primer mix and a sample-barcoded 5' primer were used in a second PCR of roughly 6 to 11 cycles. TCRdb re-called the 5' RACE reads with MiXCR, one entry per CDR3 protein. This table holds under 2,000,000 distinct CDR3 sequences, about 50% found once. This clonotype originated in a woman aged 40-49 years in good health. Input material: blood. This chain links TRBV25-1 with TRBJ2-2, with 7 bases fitting TRBD2. This CDR3 reads CASSEPAGTGELFF. For the CDR3, the DNA is TGTGCCAGCAGTGAACCAGCGGGGACCGGGGAGCTGTTTTTT.